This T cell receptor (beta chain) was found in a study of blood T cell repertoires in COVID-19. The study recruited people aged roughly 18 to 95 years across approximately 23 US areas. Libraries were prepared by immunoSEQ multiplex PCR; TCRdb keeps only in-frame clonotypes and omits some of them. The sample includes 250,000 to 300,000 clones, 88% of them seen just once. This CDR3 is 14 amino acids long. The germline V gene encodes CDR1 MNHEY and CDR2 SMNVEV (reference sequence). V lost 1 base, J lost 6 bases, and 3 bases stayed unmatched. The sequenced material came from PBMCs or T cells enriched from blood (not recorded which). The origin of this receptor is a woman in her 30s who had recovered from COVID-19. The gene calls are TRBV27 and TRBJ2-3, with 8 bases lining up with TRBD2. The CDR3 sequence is CASSLLAGPDTQYF. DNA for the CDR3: TGTGCCAGCAGTTTATTAGCGGGGCCTGATACGCAGTATTTT.